Listed here are 24 T cell receptor beta chains from one sample, sequenced in a study of blood T cell repertoires in COVID-19. Assay used: immunoSEQ multiplex PCR; TCRdb lists only in-frame clones, some missing. The repertoire consists of roughly 280,000 clones, with roughly 88% occurring once and the leading ten covering 11%. What was sequenced was peripheral blood. Receptor source: a woman between 65 and 79 years old with acute or convalescent COVID-19.

The V call is TRBV7-9, the J call TRBJ2-1; 11 bases map to TRBD2. Germline assignment: CDR1 SEHNR and CDR2 FQNEAQ (reference sequence). V was pared by 4 bases and J by 0 bases, with 2 bases of the junction left unmatched. This CDR3 is built from 16 residues. CDR3 coding DNA: TGTGCCAGCAGCTCTAGCGGGGGGCGCTCCTACAATGAGCAGTTCTTC. This codes for CASSSSGGRSYNEQFF.

The V call is TRBV30, the J call TRBJ1-2; tentative D call: TRBD1 (5 bases). Trimming took 0 bases from V and 4 from J, leaving 6 bases between them. Per the germline V gene, CDR1 is GTSNPN and CDR2 is SVGIG (reference sequence). There are 12 residues in the CDR3. For the CDR3, the DNA is TGTGCCTGGAGTGTAGGGGTCTATGGCTACACCTTC. This translates into CAWSVGVYGYTF.

On this clone itself: Distinct nucleotide sequences in the sample also encode this CDR3. J is TRBJ1-1 and V is TRBV6-5, with TRBD1 identical over 7 bases. With V trimmed by 8 bases and J by 1 base, 4 bases remained unmatched. The germline V gene encodes CDR1 MNHEY and CDR2 SVGAGI. The CDR3 has 13 residues. CDR3 region: CASGRQGNTEAFF. The CDR3 coding sequence is TGTGCCAGCGGCCGACAGGGGAACACTGAAGCTTTCTTT.

The chain combines TRBV7-8 with TRBJ1-6; D gene uncertain. The CDR3 runs to 14 residues. V was pared by 6 bases and J by 10 bases, with 16 bases between. Germline values: CDR1 SGHVS, CDR2 FQNEAQ. CDR3 bases: TGTGCCAGCAGACTTATTATGTCAGGCTCACCCCTCCACTTT. Its protein product is CASRLIMSGSPLHF.

The rearrangement links TRBV7-9 to TRBJ1-1; D is perhaps TRBD1 (5 bases). This CDR3 has 18 residues. Germline CDR1 and CDR2: SEHNR and FQNEAQ (reference sequence). The germline V and J ends were trimmed by 2 bases and 0 bases, with 19 bases remaining between them. The CDR3 region has the DNA TGTGCCAGCAGCTTACAGGGAGGGTGGAAGTCTATGAACACTGAAGCTTTCTTT. This translates into CASSLQGGWKSMNTEAFF.

This clone showed up just a few times. The gene calls are TRBV3-1 (or the pseudogene TRBV3-2) and TRBJ1-1; TRBD1 aligns across 11 bases. The CDR3 runs 15 residues. Germline-derived CDR1 and CDR2 are LGHDT and YNNKEL (reference sequence). V was pared by 2 bases and J by 9 bases, with 8 bases of the junction left unmatched. As DNA, the CDR3 is TGTGCCAGCAGCCAAAGTGAGGACAGGGGGCGGAAAGCTTTCTTT. Translating it yields CASSQSEDRGRKAFF.

The rearrangement joins TRBV29-1 to TRBJ1-1; D not certain. This CDR3 region has 11 residues. V was trimmed by 4 bases and J by 5 bases, leaving 8 bases between them. From germline, CDR1 is SQVTM and CDR2 ANQGSEA. The CDR3 region has the DNA TGCAGCGTTGCGGAGGAGACTGAAGCTTTCTTT. Protein sequence: CSVAEETEAFF.

The rearrangement joins TRBV27 to TRBJ2-2; 8 bases align to TRBD1. The V gene's germline CDR1 is MNHEY and CDR2 SMNVEV (reference sequence). The CDR3 extends over 15 amino acids. The ends lost 6 bases at V and 4 bases at J; junction bases unmatched: 7. For the CDR3, the DNA is TGTGCCAGCAGACCAGGGGGCGCGGGCACCGGGGAGCTGTTTTTT. It encodes CASRPGGAGTGELFF.

The V gene is TRBV6-1, the J gene TRBJ1-2, with D unresolved. The CDR3 is 15 amino acids. The germline gives CDR1 MNHNS, CDR2 SASEGT. V was shortened by 2 bases and J by 1 base, with 11 bases between the two germline ends. The CDR3 region has the DNA TGTGCCAGCAGTGAACCCGGGGTCCTTAACTATGGCTACACCTTC. Translation gives CASSEPGVLNYGYTF.

The rearrangement uses TRBV6-1 and TRBJ1-5; D is unresolved. Germline assignment: CDR1 MNHNS and CDR2 SASEGT. The V gene lost 3 bases and the J gene lost 4 bases, with 4 bases spanning the gap. The CDR3 extends over 12 amino acids. CDR3 DNA sequence: TGTGCCAGCAGTGACGGTAATCAGCCCCAGCATTTT. This sequence encodes CASSDGNQPQHF.

The CDR3 reads CSVGAGNEKLFF. As DNA, the CDR3 is TGCAGCGTTGGGGCAGGGAATGAAAAACTGTTTTTT. This chain links TRBV29-1 with TRBJ1-4; possible D gene TRBD1, 5 bases. Trimming removed 4 bases from V and 5 bases from J, with 8 bases in between. CDR3 size: 12 residues. Germline assignment: CDR1 SQVTM and CDR2 ANQGSEA.

V usage is TRBV3-1 (or the pseudogene TRBV3-2) and J usage is TRBJ1-1; 8 nucleotides line up with TRBD1. Looked up from germline, CDR1 is LGHDT and CDR2 is YNNKEL (reference sequence). The V segment lost 7 bases and the J segment 5 bases; nucleotides outside the gene matches: 6. The CDR3 covers 13 residues. Written as DNA, the CDR3 is TGTGCCAGCACGAGGACAGGGAGGACTGAAGCTTTCTTT. This gives the protein CASTRTGRTEAFF.

This chain uses TRBV28 with TRBJ2-3; 7 nucleotides align to TRBD2. V lost 6 bases, J lost 7 bases, and 13 bases stayed unmatched. The CDR3 is made up of 15 amino acids. Per germline, CDR1 MDHEN and CDR2 SYDVKM. As DNA, the CDR3 is TGTGCCAGCAGCGTAGGGAGGCGGGGGATCCATACGCAGTATTTT. Translating it yields CASSVGRRGIHTQYF.

V is TRBV6-5 and J is TRBJ1-3; D gene unclear. Deletions cut 8 bases from V and 4 bases from J, with 12 bases between. Germline values: CDR1 MNHEY, CDR2 SVGAGI. This CDR3 has 13 residues. CDR3 DNA: TGTGCCAGCGGGCTGCCGCGAGGAAACACCATATATTTT. Protein sequence: CASGLPRGNTIYF.

The V call is TRBV10-3, the J call TRBJ1-2; the D is unclear. The V gene's germline CDR1 is ENHRY and CDR2 SYGVKD. V was clipped by 7 bases and J by 8 bases, with 17 bases between them. The CDR3 runs 13 residues. The CDR3 loop is CAINPSSGRGYTF. The CDR3 nucleotides are TGTGCCATCAACCCGAGTTCGGGGAGGGGCTACACCTTC.

CDR3 loop: CASSPSLQGATTEAFF. CDR3 nucleotide sequence: TGTGCCAGCTCACCTTCCTTACAGGGGGCGACCACTGAAGCTTTCTTT. V gene TRBV18 combines with J gene TRBJ1-1; the match to TRBD1 covers 9 bases. V was clipped by 3 bases and J by 4 bases; unmatched bases: 9. CDR3 length equals 16 residues. Germline V gives CDR1 KGHSH, CDR2 LQKENI.

V gene TRBV5-1 combines with J gene TRBJ2-7; perhaps TRBD1 as D (6 bases). V lost 7 bases and J 2 bases, leaving 19 bases between the germline ends. Germline V lookup: CDR1 SGHRS, CDR2 YFSETQ. The CDR3 extends over 15 amino acids. The CDR3 DNA reads as TGCGCCAGCGGCAATTCTCCGGGACAAACCTACGAGCAGTACTTC. It encodes CASGNSPGQTYEQYF.

The rearrangement uses TRBV19 and TRBJ1-1; 7 bases align to TRBD1. Germline CDR1 and CDR2: LNHDA and SQIVND (reference sequence). CDR3 length: 14 residues. J gave up 4 bases and V 4 bases, and 6 bases lay outside the gene matches. The DNA for the CDR3 is TGTGCCAGTAGTAAGTCGACAGGGACCACTGAAGCTTTCTTT. Translation: CASSKSTGTTEAFF.

The rearrangement joins TRBV16 to TRBJ1-1, with D possibly being TRBD1 (6 bases). Trimming took off 1 base at V and 0 bases at J, with 9 bases between the two ends. Germline V gene lookup returns CDR1 KGHSY and CDR2 FQNENV. CDR3 length: 15 residues. CDR3 coding DNA: TGTGCCAGCAGCCAATTACAGGGTATGAACACTGAAGCTTTCTTT. Translated, it gives CASSQLQGMNTEAFF.

This chain joins TRBV5-1 and TRBJ2-1, with a possible D match to TRBD2 (7 bases). Germline lookup yields CDR1 SGHRS and CDR2 YFSETQ. This CDR3 spans 17 amino acids. The ends were cut back, 3 bases at V and 4 bases at J, with 20 bases in the middle. CDR3 coding DNA: TGCGCCAGCAGCTCCTCCTCTGGGAGGGGGGCATACAATGAGCAGTTCTTC. Its translation: CASSSSSGRGAYNEQFF.

The V and J genes are TRBV7-9 and TRBJ2-1; D remains ambiguous. CDR3 length: 11 residues. V lost 5 bases and J 9 bases, leaving 8 bases between the germline ends. Germline CDR1 and CDR2: SEHNR and FQNEAQ (reference sequence). In nucleotides, the CDR3 is TGTGCCAGCAGCCCCAGGTTTGAGCAGTTCTTC. Translating gives CASSPRFEQFF. The complete variable domain, with remaining parts taken from reference TRBV7-9 and TRBJ2-1, reads DTGVSQNPRHKITKRGQNVTFRCDPISEHNRLYWYRQTLGQGPEFLTYFQNEAQLEKSRLLSDRFSAERPKGSFSTLEIQRTEQGDSAMYLCASSPRFEQFFGPGTRLTVL.

V is TRBV6-5 and J is TRBJ1-2; 7 bases match TRBD1. The germline V gene has CDR1 MNHEY and CDR2 SVGAGI. With 2 bases clipped from V and 4 bases from J, the junction kept 4 bases outside the gene matches. The CDR3 consists of 14 residues. CDR3 sequence (DNA): TGTGCCAGCAGTTACCGGACAGGACCCTATGGCTACACCTTC. The encoded protein is CASSYRTGPYGYTF.

This clone occurred a few times. The chain couples TRBV7-9 to TRBJ2-1; 8 bases map to TRBD2. The trim removed 3 bases at V and 1 base at J, leaving 14 bases unmatched. Looked up from germline, CDR1 is SEHNR and CDR2 is FQNEAQ (reference sequence). The CDR3 totals 19 residues. In DNA form, the CDR3 reads TGTGCCAGCAGCTTGCCATATGTGGCGGGGGGTTGGTCCTACAATGAGCAGTTCTTC. This gives the protein CASSLPYVAGGWSYNEQFF. Using reference TRBV7-9 and TRBJ2-1 for the parts outside the CDR3, the full variable domain is DTGVSQNPRHKITKRGQNVTFRCDPISEHNRLYWYRQTLGQGPEFLTYFQNEAQLEKSRLLSDRFSAERPKGSFSTLEIQRTEQGDSAMYLCASSLPYVAGGWSYNEQFFGPGTRLTVL.

The chain carries TRBV10-3 and TRBJ2-7, with a possible D match to TRBD1 (5 bases). Per germline, CDR1 ENHRY and CDR2 SYGVKD. CDR3 length: 13 residues. Trimming took 6 bases from V and 3 from J, leaving 12 bases between them. This chain's CDR3 is CAIRDPTDYEQYF. The CDR3 bases are TGTGCCATCAGGGACCCGACAGACTACGAGCAGTACTTC.